This T cell receptor (beta chain) was obtained from a study of blood T cell repertoires in COVID-19. About the study: Some COVID-19 samples were acute and others convalescent; all came from the United States, Italy and Spain. From T cells, B-cell-depleted T cells, or PBMCs came the material, which was cDNA or gDNA.

This clone was seen only a few times. From germline, CDR1 is MNHEY and CDR2 SMNVEV (reference sequence). This CDR3 is 15 amino acids long. V was clipped by 6 bases and J by 7 bases, with 16 bases between them. Per the original methods: By means of reference gene primer amplification, nucleated cell counts were estimated. Generated by immunoSEQ multiplex PCR, the TCRdb table keeps only in-frame clones and is missing some. The DNA gave D and trimming, while V, J and clone size come from that table. The table includes approximately 270,000 clones, roughly 83% detected once. The sequenced sample consisted of peripheral blood. The chain is built from TRBV27 and TRBJ1-6; D remains ambiguous. The TCR sequence derives from a man older than 75 with acute or convalescent COVID-19. CDR3 residues: CASSEGLGENSPLHF. In DNA form, the CDR3 reads TGTGCCAGCAGCGAGGGCCTAGGCGAAAATTCACCCCTCCACTTT.